What follows are 32 T cell receptor beta chains derived from one specimen sequenced in a study of radiation and T cells in renal cell carcinoma. Noted time point: blood 4 weeks post-SBRT, at nephrectomy. Treatment described: 15 Gy SBRT to primary tumor, nephrectomy 4 weeks later. Assay: immunoSEQ multiplex PCR; the TCRdb copy retains only in-frame clones and omits some. The sample consists of about 78,000 clones, roughly nine tenths of them appearing once. The source material was blood, sampled from a patient whose treatment included radiotherapy and nephrectomy. These receptors were taken from a woman aged 70-85 years with renal cell carcinoma.

V gene TRBV4-3 combines with J gene TRBJ1-4, with D uncertain. Germline CDR1 LGHNA, CDR2 YSLEER. V gave up 0 bases and J gave up 5 bases, with 13 bases separating them. This CDR3 has 16 amino acids. The DNA for the CDR3 is TGCGCCAGCAGCCAAGAACACAGAGGAGGGAATGAAAAACTGTTTTTT. Encoded protein: CASSQEHRGGNEKLFF.

CDR3 protein: CASSVTNYGYTF. CDR3 coding DNA: TGTGCCAGCAGTGTAACTAACTATGGCTACACCTTC. The chain recombines TRBV6-1 with TRBJ1-2; D uncertain. Trimming stripped 4 bases from V and 0 bases from J, with 3 bases between. The V gene's germline CDR1 is MNHNS and CDR2 SASEGT. The CDR3 length is 12 residues.

This clone was seen a few times. V gene TRBV11-2 combines with J gene TRBJ2-1; 8 bases are a match to TRBD1. J lost 7 bases, V lost 1 base, and 6 bases had no gene match. The CDR3 has 15 residues. CDR1 is SGHAT, CDR2 FQNNGV, per germline. The CDR3 loop reads CASSLGQGIFNEQFF. The CDR3 DNA reads TGTGCCAGCAGCTTAGGACAGGGGATCTTTAATGAGCAGTTCTTC.

The V call is TRBV14, the J call TRBJ2-7; D uncertain. Germline CDR1 and CDR2: SGHDN and FVKESK. The V end lost 0 bases, the J end lost 0 bases, and 9 bases lay between the germline ends. The CDR3 has 15 residues. The DNA of the CDR3 is TGTGCCAGCAGCCAAGATTCTATGAGCTCCTACGAGCAGTACTTC. Amino acids: CASSQDSMSSYEQYF.

V usage is TRBV4-2 and J usage is TRBJ2-7; 7 bases fit TRBD1. Germline assignment: CDR1 LGHNA and CDR2 YNFKEQ. The CDR3 contains 15 residues. After removal of 3 bases from V and 0 bases from J, the junction contained 5 bases not matched to a gene. CDR3 residues: CASSQVGTDSYEQYF. Written as DNA, the CDR3 is TGTGCCAGCAGCCAGGTTGGGACAGACTCCTACGAGCAGTACTTC.

The V and J genes are TRBV5-1 and TRBJ1-1; 8 bases match TRBD1. This CDR3 region has 17 residues. The germline V gene has CDR1 SGHRS and CDR2 YFSETQ. V lost 4 bases to trimming and J lost 4 bases; unmatched junction nucleotides: 15. The CDR3 nucleotides read TGCGCCAGCAGCATACAGGGGGTCAACGATATGGGCACTGAAGCTTTCTTT. Translating gives CASSIQGVNDMGTEAFF.

This clone came up once. The chain recombines TRBV27 with TRBJ2-2, with D maybe TRBD2 (6 bases). V was clipped by 6 bases and J by 4 bases, with 12 bases between them. This CDR3 has 14 amino acids. The germline gives CDR1 MNHEY, CDR2 SMNVEV (reference sequence). CDR3 bases: TGTGCCAGCAGACCCATCGGGGGCACCGGGGAGCTGTTTTTT. Protein sequence: CASRPIGGTGELFF.

The chain recombines TRBV28 with TRBJ2-7, with D tentatively TRBD2 (6 bases). V was clipped by 4 bases and J by 5 bases, with 12 bases between them. The germline V gene has CDR1 MDHEN and CDR2 SYDVKM. There are 13 residues in the CDR3. This CDR3 is CASSSGDPHEQYF. The CDR3 DNA reads as TGTGCCAGCAGTTCGGGGGATCCCCACGAGCAGTACTTC.

The chain recombines TRBV7-2 with TRBJ1-1; D is uncertain. Trimming removed 3 bases at V and 0 bases at J, with 8 bases between. The V gene's germline CDR1 is SGHTA and CDR2 FQGNSA. This CDR3 is 14 amino acids long. The CDR3 DNA is TGTGCCAGCAGCTTGACGACTATGAACACTGAAGCTTTCTTT. This translates into CASSLTTMNTEAFF.

The chain joins TRBV7-8 to TRBJ1-1; D is perhaps TRBD1 (5 bases). V was trimmed by 7 bases and J by 4 bases, leaving 13 bases between them. The CDR3 length is 13 residues. Germline CDR1 reads SGHVS; CDR2 reads FQNEAQ. The CDR3 DNA reads TGTGCCAGCAACCCTCGGGGGGGCACTGAAGCTTTCTTT. This gives the protein CASNPRGGTEAFF.

V and J are TRBV19 and TRBJ1-5; 12 bases are shared with TRBD1. CDR3 length equals 17 residues. CDR1 is LNHDA, CDR2 SQIVND, per germline (reference sequence). V dropped 6 bases and J dropped 3; count of bases not matched to a gene: 9. CDR3 sequence (DNA): TGTGCCAGTAGAGGGACAGGGGGCGCAAAGGACAATCAGCCCCAGCATTTT. It specifies CASRGTGGAKDNQPQHF.

V usage is TRBV13 and J usage is TRBJ2-7; D unresolved. CDR3 length: 14 amino acids. Germline CDR1 reads PRHDT; CDR2 reads FYEKMQ (reference sequence). V shed 3 bases and J shed 6 bases, with 15 bases lying between them. The CDR3 here is CASSFGRIKVEQYF. The CDR3 region has the DNA TGTGCCAGCAGCTTCGGGCGGATCAAGGTCGAGCAGTACTTC.

The genes are TRBV7-3 and TRBJ2-3, with 10 bases matching TRBD1. The CDR3 is made up of 15 amino acids. The ends lost 5 bases at V and 4 bases at J; junction bases unmatched: 6. Germline CDR1 and CDR2: SGHTA and FQGTGA. CDR3 sequence: CASSDDRGLADTQYF. Here the CDR3 DNA reads TGTGCCAGCAGCGATGACAGGGGGCTCGCAGATACGCAGTATTTT.

The CDR3 loop is CASREPGTYSYEQYF. The CDR3 DNA reads TGTGCCAGCAGGGAGCCCGGGACTTACTCCTACGAGCAGTACTTC. This chain joins TRBV28 and TRBJ2-7; D may be TRBD2 (6 bases). This CDR3 has 15 amino acids. Germline CDR1 MDHEN, CDR2 SYDVKM. V dropped 6 bases and J dropped 0 bases, with 15 bases sitting between them.

This rearrangement joins TRBV12-5 to TRBJ1-2, with D uncertain. The ends were cut back, 3 bases at V and 0 bases at J, with 8 bases in the middle. The CDR3 contains 14 residues. CDR1 and CDR2 (germline): LGHNT, FRNRAP. Written as DNA, the CDR3 is TGTGCTAGTGGTTTCAGCGCTTCTAACTATGGCTACACCTTC. It is translated as CASGFSASNYGYTF. The full variable domain, completed using reference TRBV12-5 and TRBJ1-2, is DARVTQTPRHKVTEMGQEVTMRCQPILGHNTVFWYRQTMMQGLELLAYFRNRAPLDDSGMPKDRFSAEMPDATLATLKIQPSEPRDSAVYFCASGFSASNYGYTFGSGTRLTVV.

This rearrangement joins TRBV27 to TRBJ2-1; 14 bases match TRBD2. V lost 5 bases to trimming and J lost 9 bases; unmatched junction nucleotides: 9. Germline V lookup: CDR1 MNHEY, CDR2 SMNVEV (reference sequence). This CDR3 has 16 residues. This chain's CDR3 is CASSLQTSGGASEQFF. The CDR3 coding sequence is TGTGCCAGCAGTCTCCAGACTAGCGGGGGGGCTTCTGAGCAGTTCTTC.

The genes are TRBV9 and TRBJ2-5; possibly TRBD2 for D (6 bases). CDR3 size: 14 residues. Trimming removed 2 bases at V and 2 bases at J, with 10 bases between. Looked up from germline, CDR1 is SGDLS and CDR2 is YYNGEE. The CDR3, as DNA: TGTGCCAGCAGCGTCTCGGGACTGCAAGAGACCCAGTACTTC. Its protein product is CASSVSGLQETQYF. Full variable domain (missing parts from reference TRBV9 and TRBJ2-5): DSGVTQTPKHLITATGQRVTLRCSPRSGDLSVYWYQQSLDQGLQFLIQYYNGEERAKGNILERFSAQQFPDLHSELNLSSLELGDSALYFCASSVSGLQETQYFGPGTRLLVL.

Only one count was recorded for this clone. V is TRBV18 and J is TRBJ2-3; TRBD1 might be the D (5 bases). Trimming stripped 6 bases from V and 3 bases from J, with 16 bases between. Germline V gene sequence: CDR1 KGHSH, CDR2 LQKENI. The CDR3 has 15 amino acids. Here the CDR3 DNA reads TGTGCCAGCTCCGGAGCAGGGTTGAAAACAGATACGCAGTATTTT. It yields the protein CASSGAGLKTDTQYF. The full variable domain, with the rest looked up from reference TRBV18 and TRBJ2-3, is NAGVMQNPRHLVRRRGQEARLRCSPMKGHSHVYWYRQLPEEGLKFMVYLQKENIIDESGMPKERFSAEFPKEGPSILRIQQVVRGDSAAYFCASSGAGLKTDTQYFGPGTRLTVL.

CDR3 nucleotide sequence: TGTGCCAGCAGCCCAGCTCAGGGGGGCAGAAACTATGGCTACACCTTC. Its translation is CASSPAQGGRNYGYTF. The V and J genes are TRBV7-2 and TRBJ1-2; 7 nucleotides match TRBD1. The CDR3 length is 16 residues. Germline trimming cut 5 bases from V and 2 bases from J; bases unmatched to any gene: 11. The germline V gene has CDR1 SGHTA and CDR2 FQGNSA.

J is TRBJ1-2 and V is TRBV15; D is possibly TRBD1 (5 bases). The germline V gene encodes CDR1 LNHNV and CDR2 YYDKDF (reference sequence). The CDR3 covers 18 residues. The ends were cut back, 1 base at V and 9 bases at J, with 27 bases in the middle. The CDR3 here is CATSRASSRRGRSESYTF. The CDR3 DNA reads as TGTGCCACCAGCAGAGCTTCATCTCGAAGGGGCAGGTCGGAAAGCTACACCTTC.

This sequence joins TRBV5-6 and TRBJ2-2, with 7 bases fitting TRBD2. V shed 1 base, J shed 7 bases, and the junction held 7 bases outside the gene matches. This CDR3 spans 15 amino acids. Germline CDR1 is SGHDT and CDR2 is YYEEEE. CDR3 sequence reads: CASSLRLAAVGELFF. The DNA for the CDR3 is TGTGCCAGCAGCTTGCGACTAGCAGCGGTCGGGGAGCTGTTTTTT.

The V call is TRBV15, the J call TRBJ2-5; D is unclear. Germline CDR1 LNHNV, CDR2 YYDKDF (reference sequence). V was shortened by 0 bases and J by 2 bases, with 10 bases between the two germline ends. This CDR3 has 15 amino acids. The CDR3 region has the DNA TGTGCCACCAGCAGAGATTTGGCAGTTCAAGAGACCCAGTACTTC. It codes for CATSRDLAVQETQYF.

The chain has TRBV5-4 and TRBJ2-7; D not certain. The CDR3 contains 13 residues. Germline V gene data show CDR1 as SGHNT and CDR2 as YYREEE (reference sequence). V dropped 3 bases and J dropped 5 bases, with 12 bases sitting between them. The CDR3 DNA follows: TGTGCCAGCAGCTGGAGTAGAGTGAACGAGCAGTACTTC. It codes for CASSWSRVNEQYF.

The rearrangement joins TRBV19 to TRBJ1-1; possible D gene TRBD1, 6 bases. This CDR3 comprises 13 residues. CDR1 LNHDA and CDR2 SQIVND come from the germline V gene (reference sequence). The germline V and J ends were trimmed by 10 bases and 0 bases, with 12 bases remaining between them. The CDR3 nucleotides are TGTGCCACCCGGGACACCTTGAACACTGAAGCTTTCTTT. Its protein product is CATRDTLNTEAFF.

V gene TRBV2 combines with J gene TRBJ1-5, with TRBD1 as a possible D gene (5 bases). The V end lost 6 bases, the J end lost 6 bases, and 18 bases lay between the germline ends. CDR3 length equals 15 residues. CDR1 SNHLY and CDR2 FYNNEI come from the germline V gene. In DNA, the CDR3 is TGTGCCAGCAGGGGCGGCGGGGGGGTAGCTCAGCCCCAGCATTTT. This codes for CASRGGGGVAQPQHF.

The gene calls are TRBV9 and TRBJ2-1, with 10 nucleotides matching TRBD2. This CDR3 is built from 18 residues. Trimming at V came to 0 bases and at J to 0 bases, leaving 6 bases not matched to a gene. From germline, CDR1 is SGDLS and CDR2 YYNGEE. DNA for the CDR3: TGTGCCAGCAGCGTAGCTAGCGGGGGATCGACCTCCTACAATGAGCAGTTCTTC. Translating gives CASSVASGGSTSYNEQFF. The whole variable domain, filled in from reference TRBV9 and TRBJ2-1, reads DSGVTQTPKHLITATGQRVTLRCSPRSGDLSVYWYQQSLDQGLQFLIQYYNGEERAKGNILERFSAQQFPDLHSELNLSSLELGDSALYFCASSVASGGSTSYNEQFFGPGTRLTVL.

The chain links TRBV7-6 to TRBJ1-1; D not certain. Trimming cost V 1 base and J 2 bases, with 11 bases left between them. Germline V gene sequence: CDR1 SGHVS, CDR2 FNYEAQ. This CDR3 contains 15 residues. The CDR3 loop is CASSLVDRLNTEAFF. For the CDR3, the DNA is TGTGCCAGCAGCTTAGTCGATAGGCTTAACACTGAAGCTTTCTTT.

The chain uses TRBV30 and TRBJ2-3; TRBD2 aligns across 11 bases. The V gene end was trimmed by 3 bases and the J gene end by 1 base; junction bases not matched to a gene: 0. This CDR3 has 14 residues. Germline assignment: CDR1 GTSNPN and CDR2 SVGIG (reference sequence). CDR3: CAWRTSGGTDTQYF. As DNA, the CDR3 is TGTGCCTGGAGGACTAGCGGGGGCACAGATACGCAGTATTTT.

V gene TRBV30 combines with J gene TRBJ1-1, with D possibly being TRBD1 (5 bases). The germline V and J ends were trimmed by 4 bases and 0 bases, with 15 bases remaining between them. CDR1 and CDR2 from the germline V gene are GTSNPN and SVGIG (reference sequence). This CDR3 is built from 15 residues. CDR3 in DNA: TGTGCCTGGAAACAGGTCTGGTTGATGAACACTGAAGCTTTCTTT. This gives the protein CAWKQVWLMNTEAFF.

The J gene is TRBJ2-3, the V gene TRBV7-9, with a tentative D call TRBD1 (5 bases). The V gene lost 1 base and the J gene lost 2 bases, with 7 bases spanning the gap. Germline V gene lookup returns CDR1 SEHNR and CDR2 FQNEAQ (reference sequence). The CDR3 has 14 amino acids. Written as DNA, the CDR3 is TGTGCCAGCAGCTTAGGACAGAACACAGATACGCAGTATTTT. It translates to CASSLGQNTDTQYF.

The chain is built from TRBV7-2 and TRBJ2-1; D not resolved. V lost 2 bases, J lost 2 bases, and 7 bases lay in between. The CDR3 runs to 14 residues. Per the germline V gene, CDR1 is SGHTA and CDR2 is FQGNSA. The CDR3 sequence: CASSLQTTYNEQFF. For the CDR3, the DNA is TGTGCCAGCAGCTTACAGACAACCTACAATGAGCAGTTCTTC. Complete variable domain (other parts from reference TRBV7-2 and TRBJ2-1): GAGVSQSPSNKVTEKGKDVELRCDPISGHTALYWYRQSLGQGLEFLIYFQGNSAPDKSGLPSDRFSAERTGGSVSTLTIQRTQQEDSAVYLCASSLQTTYNEQFFGPGTRLTVL.

V and J are TRBV4-1 and TRBJ2-3, with D possibly matching TRBD2 (6 bases). Deletions cut 2 bases from V and 4 bases from J, with 13 bases between. CDR3 length: 15 residues. From germline, CDR1 is MGHRA and CDR2 YSYEKL. CDR3 DNA: TGCGCCAGCAGCCAAATCTGGGGGGTCCCAGATACGCAGTATTTT. Its protein product is CASSQIWGVPDTQYF.